The rows below give T cell receptor beta chains drawn from one sample of a study of blood T cell repertoires in COVID-19. TCRdb keeps only in-frame clones here, not all; method: immunoSEQ multiplex PCR. The sample contains 200,000 or so clones, approximately 83% of which appear only once. Input material: peripheral blood. These receptors originate from a man in his fifties or sixties with acute or convalescent COVID-19. Both conserved end residues are part of each CDR3. A D gene is named only where the DNA matches it firmly. Expanded clones get a size class; other rows say once, few or many, or leave the size out.

>NA|NA|TRBV3-1/TRBV3-2
CASSQGRGRLNEQFF
>NA|TRBD2|TRBV5-1
CASSLTAGGGEETQYF
>NA|NA|TRBV27
CASSLLAGIVYEQYF
>NA|TRBD1|TRBV30
CAWSVRGQGIGYTF
>NA|TRBD1|TRBV6-6
CASSIDGQGAGQPQHF
>NA|TRBD1|TRBV19
CASRRGQGTGELFF
>NA|NA|TRBV4-1
CASSREDSGSRTQYF
>NA|TRBD1|TRBV3-1/TRBV3-2
CASSQEGQGHDGYTF
>NA|TRBD1|TRBV7-8
CASSLGGDRGHNYGYTF
>NA|NA|TRBV28
CASSSPGRINQPQHF
>few|NA|TRBV25-1
CASSDRTGREQFF
>NA|TRBD1|TRBV4-2
CASSPGDSWEQYF
>once|TRBD2|TRBV2
CASRETSGGRADTQYF
>few|NA|TRBV4-3
CASSQDRPLGGYTF
>NA|TRBD1|TRBV10-1
CASSSQGSNYGYTF
>NA|NA|TRBV2
CASTRSNQPQHF
>NA|TRBD1|TRBV7-6
CASSPGGRTEAFF
>NA|TRBD1|TRBV14
CASSRLGQGQGQYF
>NA|NA|TRBV27
CASRPQGSTEAFF
>NA|TRBD2|TRBV6-1
CASSESLSGGLVNNEQFF
>NA|NA|TRBV28
CASSFRGSLTYEQYF
>few|NA|TRBV28
CASSNTGLPKAFF
>NA|TRBD2|TRBV7-3
CASSERTSGEQFF
>NA|NA|TRBV4-2
CASSHQELGTEAFF
>NA|NA|TRBV5-1
CASSLGGASLGEQYF
>NA|TRBD1|TRBV10-3
CALSAGGLFGNTIYF
>once|TRBD1|TRBV5-1
CASSAGQGAYEQYF
>once|TRBD2|TRBV10-3
CAISEGGEVAGDNEQFF
>once|TRBD1|TRBV11-2
CASSPWTGRNTEAFF
>NA|TRBD1|TRBV27
CASSPGGTGVYEQYF
>NA|TRBD2|TRBV28
CASSFYTSGIPHEQFF
>NA|NA|TRBV11-1
CASSRLRTEAFF
>NA|TRBD1|TRBV7-2
CASSLGQTNTGELFF
>NA|NA|TRBV11-3
CATARGIGDEQYF
>once|TRBD1|TRBV5-1
CASSLGQGAGNTIYF
>NA|TRBD1|TRBV9
CASSRDRGLYEQYF
>NA|NA|TRBV2
CASSPREGKLFF
>NA|TRBD2|TRBV6-5
CASSYSTSGPSYEQYF
>NA|TRBD1|TRBV4-2
CASSPHKGQGATDTQYF
>NA|TRBD1|TRBV27
CASSLGYRGTQYF
>NA|NA|TRBV19
CASSLYPRESGANVLTF
>once|NA|TRBV10-1
CASSAFPRGALMPGYTF
>NA|TRBD1|TRBV4-1
CASTGTATGELFF
>NA|TRBD2|TRBV6-1
CASSDPRGRIEETQYF
>NA|NA|TRBV5-4
CASSLGRVKTGELFF
>NA|TRBD1|TRBV10-3
CAIRETGDGNQPQHF
>NA|TRBD2|TRBV9
CASSVGLAGANEQFF